This T cell receptor (beta chain) emerged from a study of cytomegalovirus exposure and HLA in healthy donors. This CDR3 has 13 amino acids. Germline V gene lookup returns CDR1 SNHLY and CDR2 FYNNEI. The V end lost 7 bases, the J end lost 14 bases, and 23 bases lay between the germline ends. Whole-study findings and limits: Rates of TCR association differed by HLA locus in a later analysis, with DRB1 highest and HLA-C lowest.

Comments on this clone: Its cognate antigen is unknown.

60 Vbeta and 13 Jbeta primers were used in PCR. Assay: immunoSEQ multiplex PCR; the TCRdb copy retains only in-frame clones and omits some. The table has fewer than 130,000 clones, around 79% seen once. The TCR was taken from a woman aged 25 to 39 in good health and CMV-seronegative. The sequencing input was PBMCs. The rearrangement joins TRBV2 to TRBJ1-2, with a tentative D call TRBD1 (5 bases). The CDR3 region is CASNREAGTKHTF. In DNA, the CDR3 is TGTGCCAGCAACCGAGAGGCAGGGACTAAGCATACCTTC.